Below, 13 T cell receptor beta chains from the same sample are listed, as sequenced in a study of regulatory T cells in long-lasting Graves disease. Through Arm-PCR of CDR3 regions and iRepertoire HTBI primers, TCR beta libraries were built. One entry per CDR3 protein, called by TCRdb with MiXCR from the multiplex PCR reads. Of about 400,000 distinct CDR3 sequences listed, less than 25% were seen once; the top ten hold around 20%. Time point denoted: persistent/refractory GD, antithyroid drugs over 5 years with positive TRAb. TCR sequences were obtained from RNA taken from PBMCs. The specimen comprised peripheral blood mononuclear cells (PBMCs), sampled when the disease was refractory, from a patient treated with antithyroid drugs. The receptors come from a female donor with Graves disease.

This clonotype was seen many times. The genes are TRBV12-3 or TRBV12-4 and TRBJ1-2, with D unclear. The CDR3 has 12 amino acids. Trimming took 6 bases from V and 7 from J, leaving 12 bases between them. Here the CDR3 reads CASSLPPSGYTF. CDR3 sequence (DNA): TGTGCCAGCAGCCTCCCCCCCAGTGGCTACACCTTC.

This clonotype was observed at least ten times. The chain links TRBV12-3 or TRBV12-4 to TRBJ1-2; D gene unclear. The CDR3 runs 12 residues. Trimming pared 1 base from V and 8 bases from J, leaving 8 bases between. The CDR3 DNA follows: TGTGCCAGCAGTTTAGTGGGTAGCGGCTACACCTTC. Protein sequence: CASSLVGSGYTF.

This clonotype was seen a few times. The rearrangement joins TRBV13 to TRBJ2-6; D remains ambiguous. The CDR3 consists of 13 residues. Looked up from germline, CDR1 is PRHDT and CDR2 is FYEKMQ (reference sequence). Trimming shortened V by 1 base and J by 9 bases, and 7 bases separated the two germline ends. The DNA of the CDR3 is TGTGCCAGCAGCTTAGACAGTCTCAACGTCCTGACTTTC. Amino acids: CASSLDSLNVLTF.

The table lists this clonotype with many counts. The chain uses TRBV7-2 and TRBJ1-1, with a weak D call TRBD1 (5 bases). This CDR3 has 12 amino acids. V lost 2 bases and J lost 7, with 8 bases in between. The germline V gene encodes CDR1 SGHTA and CDR2 FQGNSA. CDR3 amino acids: CASSLIGGEAFF. The CDR3 nucleotides read TGTGCCAGCAGCTTAATCGGGGGTGAAGCTTTCTTT.

This clonotype has a handful of counts. The genes are TRBV25-1 and TRBJ1-3; tentatively, D is TRBD1 (5 bases). The CDR3 runs 13 residues. The germline V gene encodes CDR1 MGHDK and CDR2 SYGVNS. V was pared by 7 bases and J by 2 bases, with 9 bases between. Here the CDR3 reads CASTRGPGNTIYF. The CDR3 nucleotides read TGTGCCAGCACAAGGGGCCCTGGAAACACCATATATTTT. Complete variable domain (other parts from reference TRBV25-1 and TRBJ1-3): EADIYQTPRYLVIGTGKKITLECSQTMGHDKMYWYQQDPGMELHLIHYSYGVNSTEKGDLSSESTVSRIRTEHFPLTLESARPSHTSQYLCASTRGPGNTIYFGEGSWLTVV.

This clonotype came up many times. The chain combines TRBV6-9 with TRBJ2-2; D is undetermined. V lost 4 bases and J 5 bases, leaving 5 bases between the germline ends. CDR3 length: 12 amino acids. Germline-derived CDR1 and CDR2 are MNHGY and SVAAGI. The CDR3 reads CASSSYTGELFF. CDR3 in DNA: TGTGCCAGCAGTTCCTATACCGGGGAGCTGTTTTTT.

This clonotype was counted a few times. V gene TRBV6-2 or TRBV6-3 combines with J gene TRBJ2-7, with D unclear. Germline values: CDR1 MNHEY, CDR2 SVGEGT. This CDR3 spans 13 amino acids. The V end lost 6 bases, the J end lost 7 bases, and 16 bases lay between the germline ends. The CDR3 sequence: CASSLTPPREQYF. The DNA of the CDR3 is TGTGCCAGCAGCCTGACACCCCCTCGGGAGCAGTACTTC.

This clonotype has a count of ten or more. The chain recombines TRBV28 with TRBJ2-2; D is uncertain. The V and J ends lost 3 bases and 6 bases respectively, with 11 bases between them. CDR1 is MDHEN, CDR2 SYDVKM, per germline. The length of the CDR3 is 14 residues. This CDR3 reads CASSLQSAAGELFF. The CDR3 DNA reads TGTGCCAGCAGTTTGCAAAGCGCCGCCGGGGAGCTGTTTTTT.

In this sample, this clonotype turned up many times. This chain uses TRBV2 with TRBJ1-1, with 7 positions matching TRBD1. This CDR3 is 14 amino acids long. Germline CDR1 SNHLY, CDR2 FYNNEI. V was pared by 4 bases and J by 1 base, with 3 bases of the junction left unmatched. CDR3: CASSGQGTNTEAFF. The DNA of the CDR3 is TGTGCCAGCAGTGGACAGGGTACGAACACTGAAGCTTTCTTT.

The chain uses TRBV19 and TRBJ1-3; TRBD1 aligns across 7 bases. The germline CDR1 and CDR2 sequences are LNHDA and SQIVND (reference sequence). The CDR3 is 16 residues long. Trimming took 5 bases from V and 0 from J; bases not matched to a gene: 7. The CDR3 loop is CASSSRDRSSGNTIYF. The DNA of the CDR3 is TGTGCCAGTAGTTCCCGGGACAGAAGCTCTGGAAACACCATATATTTT.

This clonotype has more than one count but fewer than ten. This may be a read error: a much more frequent sequence differs by one nucleotide. The chain links TRBV20-1 to TRBJ2-5, with 10 nucleotides matching TRBD2. Germline CDR1 DFQATT, CDR2 SNEGSKA (reference sequence). This CDR3 has 15 residues. CDR3 residues: CNVGLAETYQETQYF. CDR3 coding DNA: TGCAATGTCGGACTAGCGGAAACGTACCAAGAGACCCAGTACTTC.

In this sample, this clonotype turned up many times. The chain uses TRBV20-1 and TRBJ2-4; the match to TRBD1 covers 9 bases. CDR3 length: 16 residues. Germline V gene lookup returns CDR1 DFQATT and CDR2 SNEGSKA (reference sequence). The V gene end was trimmed by 1 base and the J gene end by 7 bases; junction bases not matched to a gene: 11. The CDR3 protein is CSARAYRDREGNIQYF. As DNA, the CDR3 is TGCAGTGCTAGAGCCTATCGGGACAGGGAGGGGAACATTCAGTACTTC.

This clonotype was picked up many times. V usage is TRBV28 and J usage is TRBJ1-5; 7 bases fit TRBD1. V was clipped by 4 bases and J by 7 bases; unmatched bases: 16. CDR1 and CDR2 (germline): MDHEN, SYDVKM. The CDR3 has 17 amino acids. The CDR3 spells CASSYRDRKSMEQPQHF. CDR3 DNA sequence: TGTGCCAGCAGTTACCGGGACAGAAAAAGTATGGAGCAGCCCCAGCATTTT.